These 28 T cell receptor beta chains share one sample of origin, sequenced in a study of T cells in tuberculosis. Time point defined: new active TB diagnosis, blood taken before or within 7 days of starting treatment. Clones were sequenced by immunoSEQ multiplex PCR, and TCRdb holds only the in-frame ones, with some missing. The table records 5,000 to 6,500 clones, approximately 97% of them present only once. The material was PBMCs, obtained at tuberculosis diagnosis. These receptors originate from an adult with tuberculosis.

A single count supports this clone. The V and J genes are TRBV6-5 and TRBJ1-2, with D possibly being TRBD1 (6 bases). Trimming shortened V by 2 bases and J by 3 bases, and 13 bases separated the two germline ends. Germline values: CDR1 MNHEY, CDR2 SVGAGI. The CDR3 runs to 15 residues. This CDR3 reads CASSYAGVIDYGYTF. CDR3 sequence (DNA): TGTGCCAGCAGTTACGCAGGGGTGATTGACTATGGCTACACCTTC.

As DNA, the CDR3 is TGTGCCAGCAGCTCTCAGGGCAAGGATGAGCAGTTCTTC. Residues: CASSSQGKDEQFF. V usage is TRBV11-3 and J usage is TRBJ2-1; D perhaps matches TRBD1 (5 bases). V lost 4 bases and J lost 8, with 12 bases in between. This CDR3 is 13 amino acids long. Germline CDR1 is SGHNT and CDR2 is YENEEA.

The J gene is TRBJ1-2, the V gene TRBV7-2; TRBD1 aligns across 9 bases. The germline gives CDR1 SGHTA, CDR2 FQGNSA. Trimming removed 1 base from V and 4 bases from J; junction bases left unmatched: 13. The CDR3 has 18 amino acids. The CDR3 sequence is CASSLESGTGSLIYGYTF. CDR3 nucleotides: TGTGCCAGCAGCTTAGAGTCCGGGACAGGGTCTCTTATCTATGGCTACACCTTC.

J is TRBJ2-1 and V is TRBV2, with 7 nucleotides matching TRBD2. Trimming cost V 8 bases and J 6 bases; bases outside gene matches: 10. CDR3 length: 14 amino acids. The germline V gene has CDR1 SNHLY and CDR2 FYNNEI. The CDR3 DNA reads as TGTGCCAGCGGGGGGGTCGCCCTCGGCAATGAGCAGTTCTTC. Translation: CASGGVALGNEQFF.

The DNA of the CDR3 is TGTGCCAGCAGCGTAGGGTCAGGGTCTGGAAACACCATATATTTT. The encoded protein is CASSVGSGSGNTIYF. The rearrangement links TRBV9 to TRBJ1-3; possibly TRBD1 for D (5 bases). Germline V CDR1 and CDR2: SGDLS, YYNGEE. Trimming shortened V by 0 bases and J by 1 base, and 8 bases separated the two germline ends. The CDR3 runs to 15 residues.

The rearrangement uses TRBV6-6 and TRBJ2-5, with 10 bases aligning to TRBD2. CDR3 length equals 14 residues. CDR1 and CDR2 (germline): MNHNY, SVGAGI (reference sequence). V lost 5 bases, J lost 4 bases, and 4 bases stayed unmatched. As DNA, the CDR3 is TGTGCCAGCAGTAGGGCTAGCGGGGGAGAGACCCAGTACTTC. Translation gives CASSRASGGETQYF.

J is TRBJ2-3 and V is TRBV9; 9 nucleotides match TRBD2. Germline lookup yields CDR1 SGDLS and CDR2 YYNGEE. Trimming at V came to 0 bases and at J to 3 bases, leaving 8 bases not matched to a gene. The CDR3 contains 17 residues. CDR3 nucleotides: TGTGCCAGCAGCGTAGGGGGTAGCGGGAGTGGGACAGATACGCAGTATTTT. Residues: CASSVGGSGSGTDTQYF.

V and J are TRBV15 and TRBJ2-3; TRBD1 matches 12 bases. Unmatched junction bases numbered 10, after V lost 4 bases and J lost 11 bases. Germline V gives CDR1 LNHNV, CDR2 YYDKDF (reference sequence). There are 15 residues in the CDR3. Here the CDR3 reads CATSIPGQGASEQYF. CDR3 sequence (DNA): TGTGCCACCAGCATACCGGGACAGGGGGCGTCCGAGCAGTATTTT.

This chain links TRBV9 with TRBJ2-3; D is unresolved. V was cut by 0 bases and J by 6 bases, with 5 bases left in between. Germline-derived CDR1 and CDR2 are SGDLS and YYNGEE. There are 12 residues in the CDR3. The CDR3: CASSVDEDTQYF. Written as DNA, the CDR3 is TGTGCCAGCAGCGTAGACGAGGATACGCAGTATTTT. Looking up the rest from reference TRBV9 and TRBJ2-3 gives the full variable domain: DSGVTQTPKHLITATGQRVTLRCSPRSGDLSVYWYQQSLDQGLQFLIQYYNGEERAKGNILERFSAQQFPDLHSELNLSSLELGDSALYFCASSVDEDTQYFGPGTRLTVL.

The chain joins TRBV10-1 to TRBJ1-4; unclear D gene. V was cut by 2 bases and J by 5 bases, with 9 bases left in between. Germline values: CDR1 WNHNN, CDR2 SYGVQD (reference sequence). This CDR3 region has 14 residues. CDR3 nucleotides: TGCGCCAGCAGTGAGCCGGGATCGAATGAAAAACTGTTTTTT. Encoded protein: CASSEPGSNEKLFF.

This sequence joins TRBV5-5 and TRBJ1-4, with D unresolved. This CDR3 has 15 amino acids. Looked up from germline, CDR1 is SGHKS and CDR2 is YYEKEE (reference sequence). Trimming stripped 0 bases from V and 8 bases from J, with 14 bases between. CDR3 DNA sequence: TGTGCCAGCAGCTTGGCCGGGGTTTCGGGGGAAAAACTGTTTTTT. As protein: CASSLAGVSGEKLFF.

The rearrangement joins TRBV2 to TRBJ2-5, with D perhaps matching TRBD2 (6 bases). V lost 6 bases and J lost 2, with 13 bases in between. CDR1 and CDR2 from the germline V gene are SNHLY and FYNNEI. The CDR3 totals 14 residues. CDR3 residues: CASRRDFGQETQYF. CDR3 in DNA: TGTGCCAGCAGGCGGGACTTTGGACAAGAGACCCAGTACTTC.

V gene TRBV21-1 combines with J gene TRBJ2-2; the D segment call TRBD1 is taken from the table without a DNA check. TRBV21-1 is a recognized pseudogene. CDR3 length equals 18 residues. The CDR3 region is CASSKVRTLGTNTGELFF. For the CDR3, the DNA is TGTGCCAGCAGCAAAGTGAGGACACTGGGGACGAACACCGGGGAGCTGTTTTTT.

This chain links TRBV30 with TRBJ2-1, with TRBD2 as a possible D gene (7 bases). In germline, CDR1 is GTSNPN, CDR2 SVGIG (reference sequence). CDR3 length: 15 residues. Trimming cost V 8 bases and J 0 bases, with 17 bases left between them. The CDR3: CAAGGAGHSYNEQFF. The CDR3 DNA is TGTGCCGCCGGGGGAGCGGGACACTCCTACAATGAGCAGTTCTTC.

This chain connects TRBV7-9 to TRBJ2-7; TRBD1 might be the D (5 bases). With 5 bases removed from V and 2 bases from J, the gap between germline ends came to 13 bases. The CDR3 has 14 residues. Looked up from germline, CDR1 is SEHNR and CDR2 is FQNEAQ (reference sequence). CDR3 in DNA: TGTGCCAGCAGCCTATCCCAGGGTACCTACGAGCAGTACTTC. This translates into CASSLSQGTYEQYF. Together with reference TRBV7-9 and TRBJ2-7, the CDR3 gives the full variable domain: DTGVSQNPRHKITKRGQNVTFRCDPISEHNRLYWYRQTLGQGPEFLTYFQNEAQLEKSRLLSDRFSAERPKGSFSTLEIQRTEQGDSAMYLCASSLSQGTYEQYFGPGTRLTVT.

The genes are TRBV18 and TRBJ2-1; 9 nucleotides align to TRBD1. Germline CDR1 reads KGHSH; CDR2 reads LQKENI. This CDR3 contains 17 residues. Germline trimming cut 4 bases from V and 7 bases from J; bases unmatched to any gene: 14. The CDR3 sequence is CASSRDRALLGVNEQFF. As DNA, the CDR3 is TGTGCCAGCTCACGGGACAGGGCGTTGTTGGGGGTTAATGAGCAGTTCTTC.

The rearrangement joins TRBV9 to TRBJ1-1; TRBD1 aligns across 7 bases. Germline values: CDR1 SGDLS, CDR2 YYNGEE. Unmatched junction bases numbered 6, after V lost 0 bases and J lost 7 bases. The CDR3 runs to 14 residues. The CDR3 nucleotides are TGTGCCAGCAGCGTAGACCCCAGGGGGATTGAAGCTTTCTTT. Translated: CASSVDPRGIEAFF.

The genes are TRBV5-4 and TRBJ2-1, with D possibly TRBD1 on 6 matching bases. Between the trimmed V and J ends, which lost 3 bases and 6 bases, there was a span of 10 bases. Germline V gene sequence: CDR1 SGHNT, CDR2 YYREEE (reference sequence). The CDR3 runs 13 residues. The DNA of the CDR3 is TGTGCCAGCAGCTCGCAGGGGTCCAATGAGCAGTTCTTC. Translation gives CASSSQGSNEQFF.

The V and J genes are TRBV4-1 and TRBJ2-7; D perhaps matches TRBD2 (6 bases). Germline loops: CDR1 MGHRA, CDR2 YSYEKL. Between the trimmed V and J ends, which lost 2 bases and 7 bases, there was a span of 12 bases. This CDR3 is 13 amino acids long. The CDR3 is CASSQSSGREQYF. The CDR3 DNA is TGCGCCAGCAGCCAATCCTCGGGGAGGGAGCAGTACTTC.

CDR3 amino acids: CASSFDGRNTEAFF. The CDR3 coding sequence is TGTGCCAGCAGTTTTGACGGGAGGAACACTGAAGCTTTCTTT. The chain combines TRBV27 with TRBJ1-1; D is unclear. The CDR3 extends over 14 amino acids. Trimming left V 3 bases short and J 1 base short, with 9 bases between. Germline CDR1 MNHEY, CDR2 SMNVEV (reference sequence).

This chain connects TRBV5-5 to TRBJ1-1, with TRBD1 as a possible D gene (6 bases). V gave up 3 bases and J gave up 3 bases, with 12 bases separating them. CDR1 and CDR2 from the germline V gene are SGHKS and YYEKEE (reference sequence). The CDR3 is 14 amino acids. DNA of the CDR3: TGTGCCAGCAGCTCTCCAGGACAGTACACTGAAGCTTTCTTT. Its translation is CASSSPGQYTEAFF.

The chain joins TRBV4-1 to TRBJ1-5; D remains unclear. From germline, CDR1 is MGHRA and CDR2 YSYEKL. The V end was cut by 0 bases, the J end by 7 bases, with 10 bases between. This CDR3 spans 14 amino acids. This chain's CDR3 is CASSQEGRGQPQHF. Here the CDR3 DNA reads TGCGCCAGCAGCCAAGAAGGACGGGGACAGCCCCAGCATTTT.

V gene TRBV7-6 combines with J gene TRBJ1-4, with 7 bases aligning to TRBD1. The length of the CDR3 is 14 residues. After removal of 0 bases from V and 8 bases from J, the junction contained 3 bases not matched to a gene. Per germline, CDR1 SGHVS and CDR2 FNYEAQ. This chain's CDR3 is CASSLATGIEKLFF. As DNA, the CDR3 is TGTGCCAGCAGCTTAGCGACAGGGATCGAAAAACTGTTTTTT.

This CDR3 reads CASTQGGLPDTQYF. Here the CDR3 DNA reads TGTGCCAGCACGCAGGGGGGATTGCCAGATACGCAGTATTTT. The chain carries TRBV11-2 and TRBJ2-3; tentatively, D is TRBD1 (7 bases). Germline CDR1 and CDR2: SGHAT and FQNNGV. CDR3 length: 14 amino acids. V lost 7 bases, J lost 4 bases, and 15 bases lay in between.

The CDR3 reads CASSSRQALNTDTQYF. The CDR3 DNA sequence: TGTGCCAGCAGCTCACGACAGGCCCTAAACACAGATACGCAGTATTTT. The rearrangement uses TRBV7-9 and TRBJ2-3; weak D call: TRBD1 (6 bases). The CDR3 totals 16 residues. Germline CDR1 reads SEHNR; CDR2 reads FQNEAQ (reference sequence). V lost 4 bases and J lost 2, with 16 bases in between.

This clone was counted once. This CDR3 reads CASSRGAANEQFF. The CDR3 DNA reads as TGTGCCAGCAGCCGGGGGGCGGCCAATGAGCAGTTCTTC. This rearrangement joins TRBV11-3 to TRBJ2-1; perhaps TRBD2 as D (7 bases). Trimming pared 5 bases from V and 6 bases from J, leaving 11 bases between. The CDR3 sequence is 13 residues long. CDR1 and CDR2 from the germline V gene are SGHNT and YENEEA.

This chain uses TRBV4-1 with TRBJ2-4; maybe TRBD2 (5 bases). Germline lookup yields CDR1 MGHRA and CDR2 YSYEKL. Deletions cut 4 bases from V and 1 base from J, with 23 bases between. CDR3 length: 19 residues. The CDR3 loop is CASSPSRNGDSPAKNIQYF. Here the CDR3 DNA reads TGCGCCAGCAGCCCAAGCCGGAACGGGGATAGTCCTGCCAAAAACATTCAGTACTTC.

The chain carries TRBV27 and TRBJ1-5; possible D gene TRBD1, 5 bases. The CDR3 runs 13 residues. Germline V gene data show CDR1 as MNHEY and CDR2 as SMNVEV (reference sequence). The V and J ends lost 2 bases and 5 bases respectively, with 7 bases between them. The CDR3: CASSLQGHQPQHF. The CDR3 DNA is TGTGCCAGCAGTTTACAGGGCCATCAGCCCCAGCATTTT.